The rows below give T cell receptor beta chains drawn from one sample of a study of blood T cell repertoires in COVID-19. Assay used: immunoSEQ multiplex PCR; TCRdb lists only in-frame clones, some missing. The sample includes a few hundred thousand clones, 87% of them seen just once. The sample consisted of peripheral blood. These receptor sequences come from a woman aged 45 to 65 who had recovered from COVID-19. The CDR3 runs from the conserved cysteine through the conserved F or W. A D gene is named only where the DNA matches it firmly. Part of the rows lack a size; the others show once, few, many or a class for expanded clones.

.	TRBV29-1	.	TRBJ1-1	TGCAGCGTTGCTCCAGATTTGAACACTGAAGCTTTCTTT	CSVAPDLNTEAFF
TRBD1	TRBV27	.	TRBJ2-7	TGTGCCAGCAGTCCCGGGACAGGGGTCCACGAGCAGTACTTC	CASSPGTGVHEQYF
TRBD1	TRBV4-1	.	TRBJ1-5	TGCGCCAGCAGCCAAGGGGACAGGCGTCAGCCCCAGCATTTT	CASSQGDRRQPQHF
.	TRBV3-1/TRBV3-2	.	TRBJ2-7	TGTGCCAGCAGCCAAGCACAGCCTGGCTACGAGCAGTACTTC	CASSQAQPGYEQYF
TRBD1	TRBV5-1	.	TRBJ2-5	TGCGCCAGCACCGGGACAGCATCCCGGACTCGAGAGACCCAGTACTTC	CASTGTASRTRETQYF
.	TRBV10-2	once	TRBJ2-3	TGCGCCAGCAGTGAAGCTCGGGTTAGCACAGATACGCAGTATTTT	CASSEARVSTDTQYF
TRBD1	TRBV30	.	TRBJ1-1	TGTGCCTGGACGGGACAGGGTGGAACTGAAGCTTTCTTT	CAWTGQGGTEAFF
.	TRBV4-3	.	TRBJ1-1	TGCGCCAGCAGCCAAGAATGGGGGGGAAGCACTGAAGCTTTCTTT	CASSQEWGGSTEAFF
.	TRBV12-3/TRBV12-4	.	TRBJ2-3	TGTGCCAGCAGATCACAGGGACCCCCCACGCAGTATTTT	CASRSQGPPTQYF
.	TRBV28	.	TRBJ2-7	TGTGCCAGCGGGAGGTCTAGGGGGCTAGGCGAGCAGTACTTC	CASGRSRGLGEQYF
TRBD1	TRBV24-1	.	TRBJ1-2	TGTGCCACCAGTGAGGGACAGGGGATTAACTATGGCTACACCTTC	CATSEGQGINYGYTF
.	TRBV2	.	TRBJ1-3	TGTGCCAGCAGACCGAGCTCTGGAAACACCATATATTTT	CASRPSSGNTIYF
.	TRBV19	.	TRBJ1-5	TGTGCCAGTAACAGGGTAGGCAATCAGCCCCAGCATTTT	CASNRVGNQPQHF
.	TRBV6-5	.	TRBJ1-5	TGTGCCAGCAGCATCCTAGTAAGCAATCAGCCCCAGCATTTT	CASSILVSNQPQHF
TRBD2	TRBV2	.	TRBJ2-7	TGTGCCAGCAGTGACCCCCGGACTAGCGGGAGCGAGCAGTACTTC	CASSDPRTSGSEQYF
TRBD1	TRBV27	few	TRBJ1-1	TGTGCCAGCAGTAGACAGGGAATCACTGAAGCTTTCTTT	CASSRQGITEAFF
.	TRBV30	few	TRBJ2-5	TGTGCCTGGAGTCCTCGTCTAGGACAGCCCTGGGAGACCCAGTACTTC	CAWSPRLGQPWETQYF
TRBD2	TRBV6-1	few	TRBJ2-5	TGTGCCAGCAGTGAATTAGGGCTAGCGGAAGAGACCCAGTACTTC	CASSELGLAEETQYF